This passage covers 21 T cell receptor beta chains from one sample sequenced in a study of shared clonotypes between healthy human individuals (dated by TCRdb to the early 2020s). Preparation of the library involved the immunoSEQ multiplex PCR assay. TCRdb provides this immuneACCESS table in a form limited to in-frame rearrangements. Some clones are lacking; in checked studies, under half of them reflect an unresolved V gene, and why the rest are absent is not known. The sample data list about 1.1 million clones, and 75% to 85% of these were observed just once. 0.61% of the sample rests with the top ten. The sequenced sample consisted of memory CD4+ T cells from PBMCs. The cell subset or site label of this sample denotes: CD45RA-negative fraction. The receptor set was obtained from a man younger than 35 in good health. Some clones in this sample may be carry-over from other donors' samples.

As DNA, the CDR3 is TGTGCCAGCAGTTTTTCCAGCGGGAGCCAAGAGACCCAGTACTTC. Its translation is CASSFSSGSQETQYF. This chain connects TRBV27 to TRBJ2-5; the match to TRBD2 covers 8 bases. The V gene's germline CDR1 is MNHEY and CDR2 SMNVEV (reference sequence). The CDR3 consists of 15 residues. Unmatched junction bases numbered 4, after V lost 3 bases and J lost 1 base.

The table lists this clone with many counts. V and J are TRBV4-2 and TRBJ2-7; 7 bases line up with TRBD1. Per germline, CDR1 LGHNA and CDR2 YNFKEQ. The V segment lost 1 base and the J segment 4 bases; nucleotides outside the gene matches: 7. The CDR3 spans 15 residues. In DNA, the CDR3 is TGTGCCAGCAGCCAAGGGTACGGGACAGAGTACGAGCAGTACTTC. This gives the protein CASSQGYGTEYEQYF.

V usage is TRBV5-4 and J usage is TRBJ2-7; 10 nucleotides match TRBD2. This CDR3 contains 15 residues. From germline, CDR1 is SGHNT and CDR2 YYREEE (reference sequence). J was trimmed by 2 bases and V by 0 bases; bases with no gene match: 2. The CDR3 DNA follows: TGTGCCAGCAGCTTGGTAAGCGGGAGGGCCTACGAGCAGTACTTC. This translates into CASSLVSGRAYEQYF.

V is TRBV10-3 and J is TRBJ2-7; 7 bases are a match to TRBD2. Germline V gene data show CDR1 as ENHRY and CDR2 as SYGVKD. The CDR3 loop spans 17 amino acids. Losses at the gene ends were 7 bases for V and 0 bases for J; bases not matched to a gene: 15. CDR3 DNA sequence: TGTGCCATCACTGACGCGGGAACCGGGACTACCTCCTACGAGCAGTACTTC. Its translation is CAITDAGTGTTSYEQYF.

V usage is TRBV28 and J usage is TRBJ2-1, with D unresolved. This CDR3 is built from 14 residues. Germline loops: CDR1 MDHEN, CDR2 SYDVKM. The V and J ends lost 1 base and 12 bases respectively, with 16 bases between them. CDR3 amino acids: CASSLFHPQVGQFF. CDR3 in DNA: TGTGCCAGCAGTTTATTTCATCCGCAGGTTGGGCAGTTCTTC.

The chain employs TRBV5-1 and TRBJ2-1; D unclear. The CDR3 is made up of 16 amino acids. V was shortened by 4 bases and J by 1 base, with 15 bases between the two germline ends. Germline V gene data show CDR1 as SGHRS and CDR2 as YFSETQ. CDR3 region: CASSGSVLSSYNEQFF. The CDR3, as DNA: TGCGCCAGCAGCGGATCAGTTCTCTCTTCCTACAATGAGCAGTTCTTC.

In the case of this clone: Because the CDR3's place on the DNA is in doubt, the DNA is left out and the CDR3 is given as listed by TCRdb. The gene calls are TRBV10-1 and TRBJ2-1. Germline CDR1 reads WNHNN; CDR2 reads SYGVQD (reference sequence). The CDR3 is 13 residues long, ends included. CDR3 loop: CASSSNFGNEQFF.

J is TRBJ2-6 and V is TRBV18, with D uncertain. V lost 6 bases and J 2 bases, leaving 5 bases between the germline ends. The CDR3 spans 13 residues. CDR1 and CDR2 from the germline V gene are KGHSH and LQKENI. This chain's CDR3 is CASSLAGANVLTF. The DNA for the CDR3 is TGTGCCAGCTCCCTAGCTGGGGCCAACGTCCTGACTTTC.

A remark on this clone: Other DNA sequences of this sample code for an identical CDR3. V and J are TRBV7-9 and TRBJ1-3; D is unclear. V was shortened by 1 base and J by 1 base, with 2 bases between the two germline ends. The germline V gene has CDR1 SEHNR and CDR2 FQNEAQ (reference sequence). The CDR3 consists of 13 residues. CDR3 sequence: CASSLGSGNTIYF. For the CDR3, the DNA is TGTGCCAGCAGCTTAGGATCTGGAAACACCATATATTTT.

To note about this clone: This same CDR3 is encoded by further DNA sequences in the sample. The J gene is TRBJ2-1, the V gene TRBV7-2; 12 bases align to TRBD2. V was clipped by 4 bases and J by 4 bases; unmatched bases: 2. The CDR3 has 15 amino acids. Germline V lookup: CDR1 SGHTA, CDR2 FQGNSA. CDR3 protein: CASSSTSGRYNEQFF. The CDR3 DNA reads as TGTGCCAGCAGCTCTACTAGCGGGAGGTACAATGAGCAGTTCTTC. The full variable domain, with the rest looked up from reference TRBV7-2 and TRBJ2-1, is GAGVSQSPSNKVTEKGKDVELRCDPISGHTALYWYRQSLGQGLEFLIYFQGNSAPDKSGLPSDRFSAERTGGSVSTLTIQRTQQEDSAVYLCASSSTSGRYNEQFFGPGTRLTVL.

A note on this clone: Just one base apart from a much larger clone, this may be a read error. This chain joins TRBV7-2 and TRBJ2-5, with D perhaps matching TRBD1 (6 bases). This CDR3 contains 13 residues. Per germline, CDR1 SGHTA and CDR2 FQGNSA. Between the trimmed V and J ends, which lost 5 bases and 3 bases, there was a span of 10 bases. The CDR3 bases are TGTGCCAGCAGCATAAACAGGGAAGAGACCCAGTACTTC. It translates to CASSINREETQYF.

The chain has TRBV28 and TRBJ2-3; 7 positions match TRBD1. V shed 4 bases, J shed 2 bases, and the junction held 15 bases outside the gene matches. Germline V gene sequence: CDR1 MDHEN, CDR2 SYDVKM. The CDR3 covers 18 residues. CDR3 region: CASSSPGTASSHTDTQYF. The CDR3 DNA sequence: TGTGCCAGCAGTTCACCCGGGACAGCTTCGAGCCACACAGATACGCAGTATTTT.

This chain uses TRBV13 with TRBJ1-2; 9 bases agree with TRBD1. Losses at the gene ends were 0 bases for V and 10 bases for J; bases not matched to a gene: 6. Germline V lookup: CDR1 PRHDT, CDR2 FYEKMQ (reference sequence). This CDR3 spans 14 amino acids. CDR3 in amino acids: CASSLGGQGRDYTF. CDR3 nucleotides: TGTGCCAGCAGCTTAGGCGGACAGGGGCGCGACTACACCTTC.

A remark on this clone: The same CDR3 arises from other DNA sequences in this sample as well. The chain couples TRBV27 to TRBJ2-7; TRBD2 aligns across 9 bases. This CDR3 is 15 amino acids long. CDR1 is MNHEY and CDR2 is SMNVEV in the germline V gene (reference sequence). V shed 0 bases and J 1 base; nucleotides not matched to a gene: 1. Written as DNA, the CDR3 is TGTGCCAGCAGTTTATCCAGCGGGAGGTCCTACGAGCAGTACTTC. Residues: CASSLSSGRSYEQYF.

V is TRBV5-1 and J is TRBJ1-1, with 9 bases identical to TRBD1. CDR1 SGHRS and CDR2 YFSETQ come from the germline V gene. The junction had 9 bases not matched to a gene; V was cut back by 2 bases and J by 10 bases. The CDR3 runs to 14 residues. The DNA for the CDR3 is TGCGCCAGCAGCTTTATACAGGGGGCCACTTCAGCTTTCTTT. It specifies CASSFIQGATSAFF.

This chain uses TRBV20-1 with TRBJ2-5; D remains unclear. This CDR3 contains 11 residues. Deletions cut 6 bases from V and 7 bases from J, with 12 bases between. Germline values: CDR1 DFQATT, CDR2 SNEGSKA (reference sequence). The CDR3 reads CSASTSGTQYF. For the CDR3, the DNA is TGCAGTGCGTCTACTTCGGGGACCCAGTACTTC.

This sequence joins TRBV7-2 and TRBJ2-1; no definite D call. CDR1 and CDR2 from the germline V gene are SGHTA and FQGNSA. Trimming removed 5 bases at V and 3 bases at J, with 14 bases between. This CDR3 comprises 15 residues. CDR3 residues: CASSIRARLYNEQFF. In nucleotides, the CDR3 is TGTGCCAGCAGCATAAGGGCCAGGCTCTACAATGAGCAGTTCTTC.

The J gene is TRBJ1-2, the V gene TRBV27, with 8 bases aligning to TRBD1. This CDR3 has 14 amino acids. V dropped 4 bases and J dropped 8; count of bases not matched to a gene: 9. Germline V CDR1 and CDR2: MNHEY, SMNVEV (reference sequence). As DNA, the CDR3 is TGTGCCAGCAGTTGTACGGACAGGGTTTGCGGCTACACCTTC. Amino acids: CASSCTDRVCGYTF.

This clone was recorded once. This rearrangement joins TRBV5-4 to TRBJ2-2, with unresolved D. The CDR3 covers 13 residues. With 4 bases removed from V and 8 bases from J, the gap between germline ends came to 12 bases. Germline CDR1 is SGHNT and CDR2 is YYREEE (reference sequence). The CDR3 sequence is CASSQDGMGELFF. CDR3 nucleotides: TGTGCCAGCAGCCAAGATGGAATGGGGGAGCTGTTTTTT.

This clone was found a few times. CDR3 region: CASSLLLEQYF. The CDR3 nucleotides read TGTGCCAGCAGCCTCCTCCTCGAGCAGTACTTC. The rearrangement links TRBV7-9 to TRBJ2-7; D unresolved. CDR1 is SEHNR, CDR2 FQNEAQ, per germline (reference sequence). V shed 5 bases and J shed 6 bases, with 8 bases lying between them. The CDR3 spans 11 residues.

This clone occurred a few times. This rearrangement joins TRBV5-1 to TRBJ1-4; D remains ambiguous. This CDR3 comprises 14 residues. The germline V and J ends were trimmed by 0 bases and 6 bases, with 9 bases remaining between them. Germline loops: CDR1 SGHRS, CDR2 YFSETQ. The CDR3 nucleotides read TGCGCCAGCAGCTTGGAAGGTTCTTATGAAAAACTGTTTTTT. As protein: CASSLEGSYEKLFF.